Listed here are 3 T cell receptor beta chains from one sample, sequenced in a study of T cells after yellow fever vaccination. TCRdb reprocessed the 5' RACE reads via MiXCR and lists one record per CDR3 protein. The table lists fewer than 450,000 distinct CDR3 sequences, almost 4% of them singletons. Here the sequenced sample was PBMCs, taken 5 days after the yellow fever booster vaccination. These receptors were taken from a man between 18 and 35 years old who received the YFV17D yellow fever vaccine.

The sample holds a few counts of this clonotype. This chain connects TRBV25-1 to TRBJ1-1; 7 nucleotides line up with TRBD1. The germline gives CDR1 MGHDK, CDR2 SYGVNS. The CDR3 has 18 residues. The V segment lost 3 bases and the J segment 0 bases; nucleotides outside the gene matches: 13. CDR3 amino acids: CASSERSVKGAMNTEAFF. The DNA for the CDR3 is TGTGCCAGCAGTGAGCGTTCGGTTAAGGGGGCGATGAACACTGAAGCTTTCTTT.

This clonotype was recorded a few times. CDR3 bases: TGTGCCAGCAGCTTAGGTCCGGCTAGCCGGGCCGATACGCAGTATTTT. Its translation: CASSLGPASRADTQYF. The rearrangement links TRBV7-9 to TRBJ2-3; tentatively, D is TRBD2 (5 bases). CDR3 length: 16 residues. Germline V gene sequence: CDR1 SEHNR, CDR2 FQNEAQ (reference sequence). Trimming pared 1 base from V and 6 bases from J, leaving 17 bases between.

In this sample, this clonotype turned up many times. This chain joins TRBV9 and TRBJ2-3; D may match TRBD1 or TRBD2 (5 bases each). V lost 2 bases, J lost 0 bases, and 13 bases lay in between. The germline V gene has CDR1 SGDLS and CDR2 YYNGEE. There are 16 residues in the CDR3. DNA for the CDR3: TGTGCCAGCAGCGTCCAGGGAGTTCCTAGCACAGATACGCAGTATTTT. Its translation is CASSVQGVPSTDTQYF.